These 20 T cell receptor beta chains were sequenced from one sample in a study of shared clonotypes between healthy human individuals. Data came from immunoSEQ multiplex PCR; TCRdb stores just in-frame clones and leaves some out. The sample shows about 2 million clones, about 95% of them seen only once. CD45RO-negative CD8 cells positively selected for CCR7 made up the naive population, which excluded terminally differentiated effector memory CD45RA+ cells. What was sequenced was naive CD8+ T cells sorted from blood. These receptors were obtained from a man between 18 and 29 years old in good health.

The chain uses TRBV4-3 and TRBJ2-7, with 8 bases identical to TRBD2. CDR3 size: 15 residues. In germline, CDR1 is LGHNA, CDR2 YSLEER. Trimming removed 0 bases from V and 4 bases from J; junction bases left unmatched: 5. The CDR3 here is CASSQERAGGYEQYF. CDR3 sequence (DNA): TGCGCCAGCAGCCAAGAGAGGGCGGGGGGATACGAGCAGTACTTC.

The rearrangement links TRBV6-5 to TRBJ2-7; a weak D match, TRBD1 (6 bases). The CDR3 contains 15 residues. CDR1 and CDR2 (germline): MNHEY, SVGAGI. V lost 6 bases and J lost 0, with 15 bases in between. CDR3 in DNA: TGTGCCAGCAGCCTCGACAGGACAAACTCCTACGAGCAGTACTTC. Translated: CASSLDRTNSYEQYF.

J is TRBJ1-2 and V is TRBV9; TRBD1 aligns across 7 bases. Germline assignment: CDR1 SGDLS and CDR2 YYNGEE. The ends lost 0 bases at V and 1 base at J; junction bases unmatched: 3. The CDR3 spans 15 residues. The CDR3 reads CASSVEGGFNYGYTF. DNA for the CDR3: TGTGCCAGCAGCGTAGAAGGGGGCTTTAACTATGGCTACACCTTC.

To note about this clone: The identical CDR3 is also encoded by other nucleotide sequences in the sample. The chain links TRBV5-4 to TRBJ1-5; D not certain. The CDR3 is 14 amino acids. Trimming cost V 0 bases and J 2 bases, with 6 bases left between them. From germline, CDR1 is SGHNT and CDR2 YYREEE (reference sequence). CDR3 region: CASSLEGGNQPQHF. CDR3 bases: TGTGCCAGCAGCTTGGAGGGTGGCAATCAGCCCCAGCATTTT.

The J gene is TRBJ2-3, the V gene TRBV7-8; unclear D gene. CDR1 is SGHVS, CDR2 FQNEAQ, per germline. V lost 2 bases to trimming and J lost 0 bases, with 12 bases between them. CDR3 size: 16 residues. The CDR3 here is CASSLSSPRSTDTQYF. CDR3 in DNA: TGTGCCAGCAGCTTAAGCAGTCCCCGTAGCACAGATACGCAGTATTTT.

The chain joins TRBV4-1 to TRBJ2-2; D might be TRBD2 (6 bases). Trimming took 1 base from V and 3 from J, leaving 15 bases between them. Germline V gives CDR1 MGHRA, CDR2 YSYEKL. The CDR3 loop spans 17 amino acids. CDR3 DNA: TGCGCCAGCAGCCAAGCCTTCCGGGGGTTCGACACCGGGGAGCTGTTTTTT. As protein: CASSQAFRGFDTGELFF.

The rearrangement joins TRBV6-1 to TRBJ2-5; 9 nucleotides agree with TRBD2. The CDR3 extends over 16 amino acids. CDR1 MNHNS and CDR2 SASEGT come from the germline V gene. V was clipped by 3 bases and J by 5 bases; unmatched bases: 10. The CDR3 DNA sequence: TGTGCCAGCAGTGATCTGGCGGGAGGGGAGGACGAGACCCAGTACTTC. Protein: CASSDLAGGEDETQYF.

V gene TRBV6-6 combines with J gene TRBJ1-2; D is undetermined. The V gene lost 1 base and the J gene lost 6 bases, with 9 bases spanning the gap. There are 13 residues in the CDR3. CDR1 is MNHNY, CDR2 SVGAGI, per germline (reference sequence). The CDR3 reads CASSYYRADGYTF. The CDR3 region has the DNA TGTGCCAGCAGTTACTATAGGGCAGATGGCTACACCTTC.

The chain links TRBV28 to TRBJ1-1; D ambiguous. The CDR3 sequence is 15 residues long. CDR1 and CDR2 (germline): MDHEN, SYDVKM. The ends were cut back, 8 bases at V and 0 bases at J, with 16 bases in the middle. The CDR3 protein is CASGTTTEMNTEAFF. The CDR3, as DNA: TGTGCCAGCGGAACCACTACGGAAATGAACACTGAAGCTTTCTTT.

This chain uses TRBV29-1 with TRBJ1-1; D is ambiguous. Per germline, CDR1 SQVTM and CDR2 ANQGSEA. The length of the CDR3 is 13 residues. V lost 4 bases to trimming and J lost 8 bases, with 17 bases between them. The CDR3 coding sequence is TGCAGCGTTGCCGGGGATTACGGGAGGGAAGCTTTCTTT. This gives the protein CSVAGDYGREAFF.

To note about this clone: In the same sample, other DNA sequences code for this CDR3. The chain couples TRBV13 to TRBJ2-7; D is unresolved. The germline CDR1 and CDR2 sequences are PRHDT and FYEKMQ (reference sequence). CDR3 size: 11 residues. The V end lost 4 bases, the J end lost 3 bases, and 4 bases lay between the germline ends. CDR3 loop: CASSSSYEQYF. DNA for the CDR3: TGTGCCAGCAGCTCGAGCTACGAGCAGTACTTC.

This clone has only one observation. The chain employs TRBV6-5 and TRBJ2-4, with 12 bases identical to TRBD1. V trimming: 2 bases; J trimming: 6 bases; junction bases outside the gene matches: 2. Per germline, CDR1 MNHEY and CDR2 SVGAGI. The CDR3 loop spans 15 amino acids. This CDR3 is CASSYGTGGINIQYF. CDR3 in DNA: TGTGCCAGCAGTTACGGGACAGGGGGCATAAACATTCAGTACTTC.

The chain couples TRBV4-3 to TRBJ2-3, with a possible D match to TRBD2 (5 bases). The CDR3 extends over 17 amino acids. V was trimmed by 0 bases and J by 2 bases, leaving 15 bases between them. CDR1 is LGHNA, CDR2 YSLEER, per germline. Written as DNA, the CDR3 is TGCGCCAGCAGCCAAGATTCAACGGGATCGTTCACAGATACGCAGTATTTT. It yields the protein CASSQDSTGSFTDTQYF.

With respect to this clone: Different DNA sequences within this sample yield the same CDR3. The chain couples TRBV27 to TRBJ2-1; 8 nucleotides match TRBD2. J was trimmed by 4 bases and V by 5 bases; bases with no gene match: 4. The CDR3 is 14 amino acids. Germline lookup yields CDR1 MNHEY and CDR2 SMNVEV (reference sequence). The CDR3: CASSPGLVYNEQFF. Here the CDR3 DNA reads TGTGCCAGCAGTCCGGGACTAGTTTACAATGAGCAGTTCTTC.

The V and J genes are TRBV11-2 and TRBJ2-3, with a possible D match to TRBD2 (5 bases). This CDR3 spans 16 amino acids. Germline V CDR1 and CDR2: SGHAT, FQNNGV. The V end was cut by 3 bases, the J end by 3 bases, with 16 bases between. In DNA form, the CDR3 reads TGTGCCAGCAGCTTGAGGACCGGGATCCTAACAGATACGCAGTATTTT. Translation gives CASSLRTGILTDTQYF.

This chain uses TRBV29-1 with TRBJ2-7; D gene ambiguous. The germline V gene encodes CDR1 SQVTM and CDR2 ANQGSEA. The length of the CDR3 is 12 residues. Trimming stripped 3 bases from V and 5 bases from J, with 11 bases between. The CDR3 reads CSVDVDTHEQYF. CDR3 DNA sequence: TGCAGCGTTGATGTTGACACCCACGAGCAGTACTTC.

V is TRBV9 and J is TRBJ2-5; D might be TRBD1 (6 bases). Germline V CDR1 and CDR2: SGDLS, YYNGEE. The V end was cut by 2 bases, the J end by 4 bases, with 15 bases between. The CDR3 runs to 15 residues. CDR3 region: CASSVLPGAGETQYF. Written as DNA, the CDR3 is TGTGCCAGCAGCGTTCTCCCAGGGGCTGGAGAGACCCAGTACTTC.

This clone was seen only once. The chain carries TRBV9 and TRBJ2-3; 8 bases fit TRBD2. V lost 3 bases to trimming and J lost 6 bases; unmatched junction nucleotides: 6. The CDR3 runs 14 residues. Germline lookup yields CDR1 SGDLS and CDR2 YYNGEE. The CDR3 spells CASSEASGGDTQYF. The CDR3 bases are TGTGCCAGCAGCGAAGCGTCGGGGGGGGATACGCAGTATTTT.

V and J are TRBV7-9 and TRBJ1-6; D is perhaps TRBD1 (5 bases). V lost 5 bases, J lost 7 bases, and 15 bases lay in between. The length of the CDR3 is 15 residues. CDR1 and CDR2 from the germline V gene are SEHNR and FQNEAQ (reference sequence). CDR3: CASSPVWGGNSPLHF. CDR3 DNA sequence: TGTGCCAGCAGCCCGGTATGGGGGGGAAATTCACCCCTCCACTTT.

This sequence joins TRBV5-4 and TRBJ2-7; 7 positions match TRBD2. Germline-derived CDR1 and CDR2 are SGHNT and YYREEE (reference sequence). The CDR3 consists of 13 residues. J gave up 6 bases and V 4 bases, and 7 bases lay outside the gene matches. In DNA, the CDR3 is TGTGCCAGCAGCCCCCGGGGAGGGCGCGAGCAGTACTTC. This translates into CASSPRGGREQYF.